This is a list of T cell receptor beta chains from one sample in a study of T cell responses to AZD1222 COVID-19 vaccine. Data came from immunoSEQ multiplex PCR; TCRdb stores just in-frame clones and leaves some out. The sample records roughly 120,000 clones, roughly 90% being singletons. The source was peripheral blood, collected 28 days after the second AZD1222 dose. The receptors were gathered from an adult who received the AZD1222 COVID-19 vaccine. CDR3s include the opening cysteine and the closing phenylalanine or tryptophan. D genes are given only for firm matches. Clone size is shown for a subset of rows, as once, few, many or a class of expanded clone.

size | J | D | V | length | DNA | CDR3
once | TRBJ1-4 | NA | TRBV12-5 | 19 | TGTGCTAGTGGTTTGACATATGGGGGGCTGGCAGCAACTAATGAAAAACTGTTTTTT | CASGLTYGGLAATNEKLFF
NA | TRBJ2-5 | TRBD1 | TRBV7-9 | 12 | TGTGCCAACTCGGGACAGCAAGAGACCCAGTACTTC | CANSGQQETQYF
NA | TRBJ2-3 | TRBD1 | TRBV9 | 16 | TGTGCCAGCAGCGTAGCTGGGACAGGGGGGTCGAATACGCAGTATTTT | CASSVAGTGGSNTQYF
NA | TRBJ1-2 | TRBD1 | TRBV27 | 15 | TGTGCCAGCAGTCAATGGACAGGGGAAAGCTATGGCTACACCTTC | CASSQWTGESYGYTF
NA | TRBJ2-3 | TRBD1 | TRBV7-8 | 15 | TGTGCCAGCAGCAGGACAGGGCTGAACACAGATACGCAGTATTTT | CASSRTGLNTDTQYF
NA | TRBJ1-4 | NA | TRBV27 | 15 | TGTGCCAGCACCCCATTATCAGGGGCAAGTGAAAAACTGTTTTTT | CASTPLSGASEKLFF
NA | TRBJ1-1 | TRBD1 | TRBV6-2/TRBV6-3 | 14 | TGTGCCAGCAGTTACGGGGGAGGGGGCTTTGAAGCTTTCTTT | CASSYGGGGFEAFF
NA | TRBJ2-1 | TRBD2 | TRBV7-2 | 15 | TGTGCCAGCAGCTTAGTGGGACTAGCGGGAGTAGAGCAGTTCTTC | CASSLVGLAGVEQFF
NA | TRBJ1-6 | NA | TRBV25-1 | 14 | TGTGCCAGCAGTGAATTCGGGGGGAATTCACCCCTCCACTTT | CASSEFGGNSPLHF
few | TRBJ2-6 | NA | TRBV19 | 16 | TGTGCCAGTAGATTAGGGGGGGCGGCCGGGGCCAACGTCCTGACTTTC | CASRLGGAAGANVLTF
NA | TRBJ1-1 | NA | TRBV10-1 | 12 | TGCGCCAGCAGTGAGTTGACTCGCGGGGGGATCTTT | CASSELTRGGIF
NA | TRBJ2-5 | NA | TRBV5-1 | 13 | TGCGCCAGCAGCGTAGGGTTCCAAGAGACCCAGTACTTC | CASSVGFQETQYF
once | TRBJ2-1 | NA | TRBV18 | 11 | TGTGCCAGCTCACCATTAAATGAGCAGTTCTTC | CASSPLNEQFF
NA | TRBJ1-4 | TRBD1 | TRBV7-9 | 16 | TGTGCCAGCAGCCCGACAGGGCCGAACGCAAATGAAAAACTGTTTTTT | CASSPTGPNANEKLFF
few | TRBJ1-5 | NA | TRBV7-9 | 15 | TGTGCCAGCAGCTTACTGGGGGGAAGCAATCAGCCCCAGCATTTT | CASSLLGGSNQPQHF
NA | TRBJ2-7 | NA | TRBV4-1 | 13 | TGCGCCAGCAGCCCTTGGGACACCTACGAGCAGTACTTC | CASSPWDTYEQYF
NA | TRBJ2-3 | NA | TRBV6-5 | 14 | TGTGCCAGCAGGCCGGGGTCCGCACGGGGTACGCAGTATTTT | CASRPGSARGTQYF
NA | TRBJ2-7 | TRBD1 | TRBV28 | 15 | TGTGCCAGCAGTTCCAGACAGGGGGTGGTAAACGAGCAGTACTTC | CASSSRQGVVNEQYF
NA | TRBJ2-1 | TRBD2 | TRBV5-1 | 13 | TGCGCCAGCAGAAAGACTAGCTTCTATGAGCAGTTCTTC | CASRKTSFYEQFF
NA | TRBJ1-2 | TRBD1 | TRBV10-3 | 14 | TGTGCCATCCCGGGACAGGCTACGGTCGGGGGCTACACCTTC | CAIPGQATVGGYTF
once | TRBJ2-4 | TRBD2 | TRBV5-1 | 14 | TGCGCCAGCAGCTTGGCGGGGGGAGCAAACATTCAGTACTTC | CASSLAGGANIQYF
NA | TRBJ2-2 | NA | TRBV12-5 | 11 | TGTGCTAGTGGTTTGGGGGGGGAGCTGTTTTTT | CASGLGGELFF
NA | TRBJ1-1 | NA | TRBV2 | 14 | TGTGCCAGCAGACTAGAGACTCGGAACACTGAAGCTTTCTTT | CASRLETRNTEAFF
NA | TRBJ1-2 | NA | TRBV15 | 16 | TGTGCCACCAGCAGAGACCCTAGCCCCAGCTCGGGGAAAGGATTCTTC | CATSRDPSPSSGKGFF
once | TRBJ2-7 | TRBD1 | TRBV6-1 | 14 | TGTGCCAGCAGTGAGTGGGACAGCTCCTACGAGCAGTACTTC | CASSEWDSSYEQYF
NA | TRBJ1-2 | NA | TRBV21-1 | 15 | TGTGCCAGCAGCAGTTCACCAGAGGGTTGGTATGGCTACACCTTC | CASSSSPEGWYGYTF
NA | TRBJ2-1 | NA | TRBV4-1 | 17 | TGCGCCAGCAGCCAAGAATACGGCGGCGGTGCCTACAATGAGCAGTTCTTC | CASSQEYGGGAYNEQFF
NA | TRBJ1-3 | NA | TRBV5-1 | 17 | TGCGCCAGCAGCTTGGCCGATCAAGGACACTCTGGAAACACCATATATTTT | CASSLADQGHSGNTIYF
NA | TRBJ1-5 | NA | TRBV2 | 14 | TGTGCCAGCAGTGAAGCGCTGGCAAATCAGCCCCAGCATTTT | CASSEALANQPQHF